This T cell receptor (beta chain) was identified during a study of a mutant IDH1 vaccine in newly diagnosed glioma. The method was immunoSEQ multiplex PCR; TCRdb's version includes in-frame clones alone and lacks a portion of them. The sample lists about 65,000 clones; approximately 80% were seen once. Details on this clone: The target antigen is unknown.

The CDR3 consists of 14 residues. Germline V lookup: CDR1 SGHRS, CDR2 YFSETQ. V was pared by 3 bases and J by 5 bases, with 4 bases of the junction left unmatched. Time point here: week 35, safety follow-up. Alongside topical imiquimod, each dose of vaccine comprised 300 ug of mutant IDH1 20-mer peptide. The clonotype was recovered from a man in his forties or fifties with glioma. Source: PBMCs, taken from a glioma patient whose treatment included an IDH1 peptide vaccine. The V call is TRBV5-1, the J call TRBJ2-1; 8 positions match TRBD2. CDR3 sequence: CASSWGLEHNEQFF. The CDR3 DNA reads as TGCGCCAGCAGCTGGGGACTAGAACACAATGAGCAGTTCTTC.